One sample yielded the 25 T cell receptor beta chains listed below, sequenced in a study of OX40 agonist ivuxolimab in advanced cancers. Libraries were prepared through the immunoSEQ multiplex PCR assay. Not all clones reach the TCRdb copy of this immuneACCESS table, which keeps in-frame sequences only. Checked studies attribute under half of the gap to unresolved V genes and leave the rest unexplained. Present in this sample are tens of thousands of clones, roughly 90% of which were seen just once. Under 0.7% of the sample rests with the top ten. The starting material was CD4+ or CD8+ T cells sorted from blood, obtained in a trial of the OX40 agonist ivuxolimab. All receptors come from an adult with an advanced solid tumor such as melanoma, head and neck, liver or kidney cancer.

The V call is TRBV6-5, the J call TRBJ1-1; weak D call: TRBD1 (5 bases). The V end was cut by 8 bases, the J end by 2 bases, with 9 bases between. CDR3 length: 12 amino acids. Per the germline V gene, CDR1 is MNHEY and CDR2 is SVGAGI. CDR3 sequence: CASEQGNTEAFF. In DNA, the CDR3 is TGTGCCAGCGAGCAGGGTAACACTGAAGCTTTCTTT.

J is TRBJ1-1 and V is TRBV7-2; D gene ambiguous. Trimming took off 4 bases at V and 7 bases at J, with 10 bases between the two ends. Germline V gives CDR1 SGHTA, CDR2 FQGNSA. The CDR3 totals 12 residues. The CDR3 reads CASSSLPGEAFF. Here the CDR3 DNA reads TGTGCCAGCAGCTCTCTACCCGGTGAAGCTTTCTTT. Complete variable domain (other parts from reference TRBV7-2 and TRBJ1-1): GAGVSQSPSNKVTEKGKDVELRCDPISGHTALYWYRQSLGQGLEFLIYFQGNSAPDKSGLPSDRFSAERTGGSVSTLTIQRTQQEDSAVYLCASSSLPGEAFFGQGTRLTVV.

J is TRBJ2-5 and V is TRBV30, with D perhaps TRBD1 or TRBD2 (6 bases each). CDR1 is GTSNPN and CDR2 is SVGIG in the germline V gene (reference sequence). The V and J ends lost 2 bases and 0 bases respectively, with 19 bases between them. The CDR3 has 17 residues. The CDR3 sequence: CAWSRSVGGRYQETQYF. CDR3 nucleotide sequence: TGTGCCTGGAGTCGGTCCGTCGGGGGCCGGTACCAAGAGACCCAGTACTTC. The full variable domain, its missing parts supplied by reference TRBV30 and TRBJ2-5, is SQTIHQWPATLVQPVGSPLSLECTVEGTSNPNLYWYRQAAGRGLQLLFYSVGIGQISSEVPQNLSASRPQDRQFILSSKKLLLSDSGFYLCAWSRSVGGRYQETQYFGPGTRLLVL.

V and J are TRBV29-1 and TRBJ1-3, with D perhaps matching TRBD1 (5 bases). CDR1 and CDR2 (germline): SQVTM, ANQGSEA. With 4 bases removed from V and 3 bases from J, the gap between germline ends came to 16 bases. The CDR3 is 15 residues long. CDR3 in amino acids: CSVVLRWGSGNTIYF. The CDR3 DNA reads TGCAGCGTTGTACTAAGGTGGGGGAGTGGAAACACCATATATTTT.

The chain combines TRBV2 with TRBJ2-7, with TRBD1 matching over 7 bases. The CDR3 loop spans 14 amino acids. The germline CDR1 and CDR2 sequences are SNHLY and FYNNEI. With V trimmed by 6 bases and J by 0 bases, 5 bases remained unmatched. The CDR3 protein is CASRDRVASYEQYF. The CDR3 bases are TGTGCCAGCAGAGACAGGGTGGCCTCCTACGAGCAGTACTTC.

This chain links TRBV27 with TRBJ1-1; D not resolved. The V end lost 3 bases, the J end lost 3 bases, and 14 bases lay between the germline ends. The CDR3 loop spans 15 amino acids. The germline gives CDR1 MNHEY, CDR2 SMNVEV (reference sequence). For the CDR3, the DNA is TGTGCCAGCAGTTTCACGGGAGGGTTGTACACTGAAGCTTTCTTT. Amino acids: CASSFTGGLYTEAFF.

CDR3 nucleotide sequence: TGTGCCAGCAGCTTTAATAGTTACGAGCAGTACTTC. This sequence encodes CASSFNSYEQYF. The chain couples TRBV5-4 to TRBJ2-7; D gene unclear. Germline V gene lookup returns CDR1 SGHNT and CDR2 YYREEE (reference sequence). This CDR3 contains 12 residues. The V end lost 2 bases, the J end lost 4 bases, and 7 bases lay between the germline ends.

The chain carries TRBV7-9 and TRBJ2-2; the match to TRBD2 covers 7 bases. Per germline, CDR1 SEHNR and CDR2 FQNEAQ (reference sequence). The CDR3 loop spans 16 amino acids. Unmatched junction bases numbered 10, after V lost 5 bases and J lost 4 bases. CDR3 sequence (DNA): TGTGCCAGCAGCCTCTGGCGACTAGCTGGCACCGGGGAGCTGTTTTTT. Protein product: CASSLWRLAGTGELFF.

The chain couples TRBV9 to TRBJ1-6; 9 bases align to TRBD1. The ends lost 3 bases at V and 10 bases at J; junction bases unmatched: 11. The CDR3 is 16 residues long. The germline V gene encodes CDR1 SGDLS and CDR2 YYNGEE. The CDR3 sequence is CASSGDTGQGTSPLHF. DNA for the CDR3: TGTGCCAGCAGCGGTGACACCGGACAGGGGACCTCACCCCTCCACTTT.

CDR3 residues: CASREGQTYYEQYF. As DNA, the CDR3 is TGTGCCAGCAGGGAGGGTCAGACTTACTACGAGCAGTACTTC. The V call is TRBV27, the J call TRBJ2-7, with a possible D match to TRBD2 (6 bases). Trimming took 6 bases from V and 3 from J, leaving 15 bases between them. This CDR3 comprises 14 residues. CDR1 and CDR2 from the germline V gene are MNHEY and SMNVEV (reference sequence).

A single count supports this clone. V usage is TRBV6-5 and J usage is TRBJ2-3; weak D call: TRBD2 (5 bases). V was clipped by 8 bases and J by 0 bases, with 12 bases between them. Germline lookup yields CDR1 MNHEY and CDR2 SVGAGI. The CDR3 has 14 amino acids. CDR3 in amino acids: CASRRTASTDTQYF. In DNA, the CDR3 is TGTGCCAGCCGGAGGACGGCTAGCACAGATACGCAGTATTTT.

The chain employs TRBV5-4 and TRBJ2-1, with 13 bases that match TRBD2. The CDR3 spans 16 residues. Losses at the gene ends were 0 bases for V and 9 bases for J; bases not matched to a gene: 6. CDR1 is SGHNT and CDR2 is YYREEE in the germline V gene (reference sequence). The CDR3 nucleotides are TGTGCCAGCAGCTTGGCCGGACTAGCGGGAGTTAGTGAGCAGTTCTTC. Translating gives CASSLAGLAGVSEQFF.

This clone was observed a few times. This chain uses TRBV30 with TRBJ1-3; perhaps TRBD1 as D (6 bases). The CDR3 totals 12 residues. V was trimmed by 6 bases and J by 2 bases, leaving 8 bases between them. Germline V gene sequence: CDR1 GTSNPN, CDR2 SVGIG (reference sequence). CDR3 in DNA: TGTGCCTGTCGGGGGCCTGGAAACACCATATATTTT. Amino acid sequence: CACRGPGNTIYF.

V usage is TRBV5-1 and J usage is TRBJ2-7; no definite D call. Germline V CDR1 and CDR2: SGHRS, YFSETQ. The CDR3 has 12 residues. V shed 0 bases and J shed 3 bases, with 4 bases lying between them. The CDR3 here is CASSLDLYEQYF. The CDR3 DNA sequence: TGCGCCAGCAGCTTGGACCTCTACGAGCAGTACTTC.

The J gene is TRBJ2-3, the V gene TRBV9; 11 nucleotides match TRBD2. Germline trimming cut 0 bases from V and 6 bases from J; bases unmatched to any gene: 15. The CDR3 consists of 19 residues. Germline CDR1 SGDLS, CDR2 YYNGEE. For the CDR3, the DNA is TGTGCCAGCAGCGTAGCTGACGTTAGCGGGGGGGCCTTACTTGATACGCAGTATTTT. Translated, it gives CASSVADVSGGALLDTQYF.

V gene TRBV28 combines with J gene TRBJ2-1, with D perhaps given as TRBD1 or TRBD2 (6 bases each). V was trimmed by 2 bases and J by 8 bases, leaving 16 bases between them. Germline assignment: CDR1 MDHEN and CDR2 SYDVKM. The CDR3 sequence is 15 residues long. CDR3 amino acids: CASSLRGAGIDEQFF. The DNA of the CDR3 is TGTGCCAGCAGTTTAAGGGGGGCCGGTATCGATGAGCAGTTCTTC.

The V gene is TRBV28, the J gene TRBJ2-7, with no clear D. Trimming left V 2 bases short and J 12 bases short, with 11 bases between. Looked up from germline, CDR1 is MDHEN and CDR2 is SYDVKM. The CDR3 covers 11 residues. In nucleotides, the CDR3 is TGTGCCAGCAGTTTAGGTCTTGAGTGGTACTTC. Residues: CASSLGLEWYF.

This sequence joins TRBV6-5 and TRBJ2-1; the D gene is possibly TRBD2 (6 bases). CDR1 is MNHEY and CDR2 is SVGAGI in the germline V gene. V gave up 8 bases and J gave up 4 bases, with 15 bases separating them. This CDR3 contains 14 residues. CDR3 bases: TGTGCCAGCTCAAATCCGGGACTTTACAATGAGCAGTTCTTC. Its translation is CASSNPGLYNEQFF.

The CDR3 spells CASSLAVGAVTYNEQFF. The CDR3, as DNA: TGTGCCAGCAGCTTAGCCGTAGGGGCGGTTACCTACAATGAGCAGTTCTTC. The chain carries TRBV7-9 and TRBJ2-1; D perhaps matches TRBD1 (5 bases). Germline CDR1 SEHNR, CDR2 FQNEAQ (reference sequence). The CDR3 loop spans 17 amino acids. V lost 0 bases and J lost 2, with 14 bases in between.

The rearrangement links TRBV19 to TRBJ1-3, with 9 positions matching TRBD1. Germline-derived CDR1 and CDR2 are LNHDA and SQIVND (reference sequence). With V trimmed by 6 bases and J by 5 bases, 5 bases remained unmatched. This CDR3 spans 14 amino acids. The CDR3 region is CASSQTGGRNTIYF. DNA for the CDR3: TGTGCCAGTAGCCAAACAGGGGGCAGAAACACCATATATTTT.

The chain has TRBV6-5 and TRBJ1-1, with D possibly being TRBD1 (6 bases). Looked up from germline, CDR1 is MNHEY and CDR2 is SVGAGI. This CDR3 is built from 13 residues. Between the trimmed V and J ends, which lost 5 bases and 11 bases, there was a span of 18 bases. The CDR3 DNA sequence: TGTGCCAGCAGTCCGAGCGGGGGCGTTTCGGCTTTCTTT. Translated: CASSPSGGVSAFF.

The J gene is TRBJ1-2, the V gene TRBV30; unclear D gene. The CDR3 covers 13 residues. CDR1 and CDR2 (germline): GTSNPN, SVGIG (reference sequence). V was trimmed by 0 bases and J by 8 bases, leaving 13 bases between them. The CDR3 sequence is CAWSVLDLGGYTF. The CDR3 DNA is TGTGCCTGGAGTGTACTTGATCTGGGAGGCTACACCTTC.

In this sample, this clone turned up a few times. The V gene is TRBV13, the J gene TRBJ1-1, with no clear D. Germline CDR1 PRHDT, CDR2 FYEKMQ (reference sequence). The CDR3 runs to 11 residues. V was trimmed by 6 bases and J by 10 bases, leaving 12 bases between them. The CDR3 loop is CASSDRLGAFF. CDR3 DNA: TGTGCCAGCAGTGATAGACTGGGAGCTTTCTTT.

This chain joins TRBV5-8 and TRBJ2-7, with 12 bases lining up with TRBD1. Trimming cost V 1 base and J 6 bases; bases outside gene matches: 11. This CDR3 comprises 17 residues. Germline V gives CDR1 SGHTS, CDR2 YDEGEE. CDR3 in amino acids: CASSLRRGTGGFGEQYF. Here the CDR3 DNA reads TGTGCCAGCAGCTTGAGGAGGGGGACAGGGGGCTTTGGCGAGCAGTACTTC.

This chain's CDR3 is CASSVGSRRDEKLFF. The CDR3, as DNA: TGTGCCAGCAGCGTAGGGTCTAGGAGGGATGAAAAACTGTTTTTT. The J gene is TRBJ1-4, the V gene TRBV9, with D unclear. There are 15 residues in the CDR3. Trimming cost V 0 bases and J 6 bases, with 12 bases left between them. CDR1 SGDLS and CDR2 YYNGEE come from the germline V gene.